The 9 T cell receptor beta chains listed next were all sequenced from one sample in a study of T cells after yellow fever vaccination. TCRdb passed the 5' RACE reads through MiXCR, listing each CDR3 protein once. Counted here are just over 300,000 distinct CDR3 sequences, roughly 4% occurring once; the ten biggest clones make up about a quarter. The starting material was PBMCs, obtained on the day of the yellow fever booster vaccination. The receptors were sampled from a man in his late teens or twenties who received the YFV17D yellow fever vaccine.

In regard to this clonotype: A read error is possible here, since a much larger clone lies one base away. This chain joins TRBV5-5 and TRBJ2-5, with 7 bases identical to TRBD2. Germline CDR1 SGHKS, CDR2 YYEKEE (reference sequence). V shed 0 bases, J shed 6 bases, and the junction held 11 bases outside the gene matches. CDR3 size: 16 residues. The CDR3 region has the DNA TGTGCCAGCAGCTTGGGGACTAGAAGCTTTCAACAGACCCAGTACTTC. Its protein product is CASSLGTRSFQQTQYF.

This clonotype came up a few times. The chain couples TRBV20-1 to TRBJ1-6, with D maybe TRBD1 (6 bases). Germline loops: CDR1 DFQATT, CDR2 SNEGSKA (reference sequence). The CDR3 totals 13 residues. V was cut by 7 bases and J by 10 bases, with 17 bases left in between. The CDR3 coding sequence is TGCAGTGACCCAGGGGCCCGTCTATCACCCCTCCACTTT. Protein sequence: CSDPGARLSPLHF.

This clonotype was seen only once. The germline gene is not matched at one end of the junction; a read error may be the cause. The rearrangement joins TRBV19 to TRBJ2-2, with a possible D match to TRBD2 (6 bases). The length of the CDR3 is 13 residues. Germline CDR1 and CDR2: LNHDA and SQIVND (reference sequence). CDR3 nucleotides: TGTGCCAGCAAAACAGTGAACACCGGGGAGGTGTTTTTT. This sequence encodes CASKTVNTGEVFF.

This clonotype came up a few times. This sequence joins TRBV20-1 and TRBJ2-2; 10 nucleotides match TRBD1. The CDR3 runs 16 residues. Trimming at V came to 1 base and at J to 3 bases, leaving 5 bases not matched to a gene. The germline CDR1 and CDR2 sequences are DFQATT and SNEGSKA (reference sequence). The CDR3 is CSARAVDRGDTGELFF. The CDR3 region has the DNA TGCAGTGCTAGAGCCGTGGACAGGGGGGACACCGGGGAGCTGTTTTTT.

This clonotype was found many times. V is TRBV7-6 and J is TRBJ2-5; maybe TRBD2 (6 bases). Germline CDR1 SGHVS, CDR2 FNYEAQ. Trimming stripped 7 bases from V and 0 bases from J, with 12 bases between. The CDR3 has 14 residues. The CDR3 DNA reads TGTGCCAGCAATCTACGGGGGAACCAAGAGACCCAGTACTTC. Its protein product is CASNLRGNQETQYF.

This clonotype was counted many times. This sequence joins TRBV5-1 and TRBJ1-5; the D is unclear. Trimming cost V 1 base and J 2 bases, with 10 bases left between them. Germline V gene data show CDR1 as SGHRS and CDR2 as YFSETQ. This CDR3 spans 15 amino acids. CDR3 sequence: CASSLNPVGNQPQHF. The CDR3 region has the DNA TGCGCCAGCAGCTTGAACCCGGTAGGCAATCAGCCCCAGCATTTT. Full variable domain (remainder filled in from reference TRBV5-1 and TRBJ1-5): KAGVTQTPRYLIKTRGQQVTLSCSPISGHRSVSWYQQTPGQGLQFLFEYFSETQRNKGNFPGRFSGRQFSNSRSEMNVSTLELGDSALYLCASSLNPVGNQPQHFGDGTRLSIL.

This clonotype was found a few times. J is TRBJ1-5 and V is TRBV20-1; tentatively, D is TRBD1 (5 bases). Germline loops: CDR1 DFQATT, CDR2 SNEGSKA (reference sequence). This CDR3 contains 15 residues. Trimming cost V 3 bases and J 0 bases, with 12 bases left between them. CDR3 residues: CSASPTGDSNQPQHF. CDR3 sequence (DNA): TGCAGTGCTAGCCCCACAGGTGATAGCAATCAGCCCCAGCATTTT.

A few counts support this clonotype. The V and J genes are TRBV6-5 and TRBJ2-1; the D is unclear. V was clipped by 6 bases and J by 3 bases, with 15 bases between them. The germline gives CDR1 MNHEY, CDR2 SVGAGI. The CDR3 loop spans 15 amino acids. As DNA, the CDR3 is TGTGCCAGCAGACTCCTTCCTAGGTTCTACAATGAGCAGTTCTTC. Translation: CASRLLPRFYNEQFF.

The chain links TRBV5-4 to TRBJ2-1; D is unclear. Germline CDR1 is SGHNT and CDR2 is YYREEE (reference sequence). The length of the CDR3 is 12 residues. The germline V and J ends were trimmed by 2 bases and 12 bases, with 12 bases remaining between them. CDR3 nucleotide sequence: TGTGCCAGCAGCTTCTCGAGGCGCGGGCAGTTCTTC. Protein: CASSFSRRGQFF.